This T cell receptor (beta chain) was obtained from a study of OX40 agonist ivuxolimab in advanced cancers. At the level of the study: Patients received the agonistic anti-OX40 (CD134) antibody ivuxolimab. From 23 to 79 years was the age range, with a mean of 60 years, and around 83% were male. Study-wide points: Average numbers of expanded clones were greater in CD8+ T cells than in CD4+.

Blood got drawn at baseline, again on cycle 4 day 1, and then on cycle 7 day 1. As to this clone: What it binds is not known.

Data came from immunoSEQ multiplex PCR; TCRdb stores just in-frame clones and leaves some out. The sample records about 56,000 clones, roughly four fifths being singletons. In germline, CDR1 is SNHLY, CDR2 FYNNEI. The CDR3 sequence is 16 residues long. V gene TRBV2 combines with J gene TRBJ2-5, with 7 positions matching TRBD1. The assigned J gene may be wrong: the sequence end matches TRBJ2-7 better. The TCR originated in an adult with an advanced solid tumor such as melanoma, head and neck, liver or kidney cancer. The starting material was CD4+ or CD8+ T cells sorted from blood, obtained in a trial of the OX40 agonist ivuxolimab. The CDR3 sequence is CASSSYDRALSYEQYF. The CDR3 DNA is TGTGCCAGCAGCAGTTACGACAGGGCCCTATCCTACGAGCAGTACTTC.